This T cell receptor beta chain was sequenced for a study of cytomegalovirus exposure and HLA in healthy donors. Findings and caveats of the study: Being productive about 90% or about 30% of the time was typical of most TCR beta V segments in an earlier analysis. Relative to equally common others, HLA-associated TCR beta chains showed greater clonal expansion in a later analysis.

Both 60 Vbeta primers and 13 Jbeta primers went into the PCR. The assay was immunoSEQ multiplex PCR, and TCRdb's table has in-frame clones only and misses some. This sample carries around 210,000 clones, about 81% of them seen once, and the ten largest clones take around 3%. As for the donors, each was a healthy bone marrow donor. This CDR3 is 14 amino acids long. Germline lookup yields CDR1 KGHSH and CDR2 LQKENI. V was clipped by 6 bases and J by 4 bases; unmatched bases: 7. As regards this clone: Its antigen remains unknown.

Sample: PBMCs. The J gene is TRBJ2-7, the V gene TRBV18; TRBD1 matches at 9 bases. This TCR came from a woman between 40 and 50 years old in good health and CMV-seronegative. The CDR3 DNA is TGTGCCAGCTCCCCCGGGACAGGGTTATACGAGCAGTACTTC. Its protein product is CASSPGTGLYEQYF.